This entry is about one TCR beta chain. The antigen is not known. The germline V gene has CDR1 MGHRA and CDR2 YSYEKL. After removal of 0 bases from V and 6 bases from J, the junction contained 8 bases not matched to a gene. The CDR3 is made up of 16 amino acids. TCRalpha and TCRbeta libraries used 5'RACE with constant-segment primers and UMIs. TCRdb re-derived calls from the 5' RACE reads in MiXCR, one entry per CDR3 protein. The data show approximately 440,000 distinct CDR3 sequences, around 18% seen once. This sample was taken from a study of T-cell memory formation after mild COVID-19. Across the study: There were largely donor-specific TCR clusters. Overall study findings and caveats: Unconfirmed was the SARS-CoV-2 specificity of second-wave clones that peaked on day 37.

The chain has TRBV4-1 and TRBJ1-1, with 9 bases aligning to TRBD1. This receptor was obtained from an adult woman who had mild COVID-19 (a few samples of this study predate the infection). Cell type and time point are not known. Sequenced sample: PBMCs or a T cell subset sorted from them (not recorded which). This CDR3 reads CASSQDPDRGSAEAFF. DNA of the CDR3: TGCGCCAGCAGCCAAGATCCTGACAGGGGGTCCGCTGAAGCTTTCTTT.